Listed below are T cell receptor beta chains from one sample, sequenced in a study of identical twins. MiXCR, applied by TCRdb to the 5' RACE reads, yields one record per CDR3 protein. The sample holds some 230,000 distinct CDR3 sequences, over 5% seen once. These data were also reused for a study on T cells expressing NK-cell markers.

The sample consisted of CD8+ T cells sorted from blood. All receptors come from a woman under 30 in good health. CDR3s leave out the opening cysteine and the closing phenylalanine or tryptophan.

j_call v_call cdr3_length cdr3_aa
TRBJ2-3 TRBV11-1 16 ASSTRLAESPSADTQY
TRBJ2-2 TRBV7-9 13 ASSLGRRTTGELF
TRBJ1-1 TRBV19 13 ASSAPTNMNTEAF
TRBJ1-4 TRBV4-2 15 ASSQERTALGGEKLF
TRBJ2-6 TRBV7-3 16 ASSSPGQGRVGANVLT
TRBJ2-4 TRBV7-7 14 ASSSGQVVAKNIQY
TRBJ2-1 TRBV6-4 12 ASSRTSVNNEQF
TRBJ2-1 TRBV9 13 ASTEGGTTYNEQF
TRBJ1-5 TRBV7-2 15 ASSLAGDQPYYQPQH
TRBJ2-2 TRBV20-1 11 SASTREIGELF
TRBJ1-5 TRBV7-9 12 ASSTSGVNQPQH
TRBJ1-2 TRBV18 13 ASSPKDRLDYGYT
TRBJ1-4 TRBV7-9 12 ASRTGTGEEKLF
TRBJ2-7 TRBV12-5 13 ASGDWTPRGYEQY
TRBJ1-1 TRBV5-6 9 ASSGGPEAF
TRBJ2-4 TRBV12-5 13 ASGLSDFGQNIQY
TRBJ1-2 TRBV3-1 12 ASSRSDRVLGYT
TRBJ2-1 TRBV5-1 15 ASSPGIGTSSYNEQF
TRBJ1-1 TRBV15 12 ATSSTQGSTEAF
TRBJ1-5 TRBV7-9 11 ASSPDGYQPQH
TRBJ2-1 TRBV10-3 14 AISAGRGANGNEQF
TRBJ1-5 TRBV7-9 15 ASSLYGGSDSRQPQH
TRBJ2-1 TRBV7-6 11 ASSLLSTGEQF
TRBJ2-5 TRBV4-1 13 ASSQPEATQETQY
TRBJ2-3 TRBV24-1 13 ATSSSGRPTDTQY
TRBJ2-2 TRBV3-1 14 ASSQDGTGLTGELF
TRBJ2-4 TRBV7-9 13 ASSLSGSSKNIQY
TRBJ2-7 TRBV4-1 12 ASSQVRGGYEQY
TRBJ2-2 TRBV5-5 14 ASSFRDRVVAGELF
TRBJ2-5 TRBV29-1 13 SVNLGGRTAETQY
TRBJ1-2 TRBV11-3 12 ASSSWGQLYGYT
TRBJ2-7 TRBV6-5 15 ASSYGIPGQLSYEQY
TRBJ2-2 TRBV7-9 10 ASSLAGVELF